Listed below are T cell receptor beta chains from one sample, sequenced in a study of T-cell memory formation after mild COVID-19. TCRdb re-called the 5' RACE reads through MiXCR, storing one row per CDR3 protein. The data contain 550,000 to 600,000 distinct CDR3 sequences, roughly a sixth of them singletons. Sample: PBMCs or a T cell subset sorted from them (not recorded which). The origin of the receptors is an adult woman who had mild COVID-19 (a few samples of this study predate the infection). Cell type and time point are not known. CDR3s include the opening cysteine and the closing phenylalanine or tryptophan. A D gene is named only where the DNA matches it firmly. Clone sizes are given selectively: once, few, many, or a class where the clone is expanded.

J | V | size | D | CDR3 | DNA
TRBJ1-5 | TRBV5-5 | - | - | CASSPLGGDGSNQPQHF | TGTGCCAGCAGCCCCCTCGGCGGAGACGGTAGCAATCAGCCCCAGCATTTT
TRBJ2-1 | TRBV5-1 | few | TRBD2 | CASSLAWKLAGVGDYNEQFF | TGCGCCAGCAGCTTGGCCTGGAAACTAGCGGGGGTAGGAGATTACAATGAGCAGTTCTTC
TRBJ2-7 | TRBV14 | - | TRBD2 | CASSRSPLSGPPYEQYF | TGTGCCAGCAGCCGCTCCCCTCTTAGCGGGCCCCCCTACGAGCAGTACTTC
TRBJ2-1 | TRBV29-1 | few | TRBD2 | CSVVGLAGPNEQFF | TGCAGCGTTGTTGGACTAGCGGGACCCAATGAGCAGTTCTTC
TRBJ2-4 | TRBV29-1 | few | - | CSGPQGAKNIQYF | TGCAGCGGGCCACAGGGAGCCAAAAACATTCAGTACTTC
TRBJ1-4 | TRBV9 | few | - | CASSSPFGTETNEKLFF | TGTGCCAGCAGCTCTCCTTTTGGGACGGAAACTAATGAAAAACTGTTTTTT
TRBJ2-1 | TRBV12-3/TRBV12-4 | - | TRBD2 | CASGLAGGPYSYNEQFF | TGTGCCAGCGGTCTAGCGGGAGGACCCTACTCCTACAATGAGCAGTTCTTC
TRBJ1-2 | TRBV6-5 | - | - | CASSYWGGGYTF | TGTGCCAGCAGTTACTGGGGCGGTGGCTACACCTTC
TRBJ2-7 | TRBV12-3/TRBV12-4 | many | - | CASSLIGYEQYF | TGTGCCAGCAGTCTTATTGGTTACGAGCAGTACTTC
TRBJ2-7 | TRBV25-1 | - | - | CASSSKGPSYEQYF | TGTGCCAGCAGTAGTAAAGGGCCCTCCTACGAGCAGTACTTC
TRBJ1-4 | TRBV7-8 | few | TRBD1 | CASSKRGQINEKLFF | TGTGCCAGCAGCAAACGGGGACAGATTAATGAAAAACTGTTTTTT
TRBJ2-3 | TRBV13 | - | - | CASSPSFSPSTDTQYF | TGTGCCAGCAGCCCCTCGTTTTCCCCTAGCACAGATACGCAGTATTTT
TRBJ2-5 | TRBV4-1 | few | TRBD2 | CASSQDGTVSGLAAETQYF | TGCGCCAGCAGCCAAGATGGTACCGTGTCTGGACTAGCGGCAGAGACCCAGTACTTC
TRBJ2-3 | TRBV6-5 | few | TRBD2 | CASSYSSRGGTDTQYF | TGTGCCAGCAGTTACTCTTCGCGGGGGGGAACAGATACGCAGTATTTT
TRBJ2-2 | TRBV2 | few | - | CASSVGHYTGELFF | TGTGCCAGCAGTGTGGGCCACTACACCGGGGAGCTGTTTTTT
TRBJ2-1 | TRBV3-1 | few | - | CASSHIKEQFF | TGTGCCAGCAGTCATATTAAAGAGCAGTTCTTC
TRBJ2-5 | TRBV29-1 | - | TRBD1 | CSVTGTGFVETQYF | TGCAGCGTGACCGGGACAGGGTTCGTAGAGACCCAGTACTTC
TRBJ2-3 | TRBV12-3/TRBV12-4 | - | TRBD2 | CASARTSGRADTQYF | TGTGCCAGCGCCCGGACTAGCGGGAGAGCAGATACGCAGTATTTT
TRBJ2-2 | TRBV11-2 | few | TRBD2 | CASSRTSGRAGELFF | TGTGCCAGCAGCCGGACTAGCGGGAGGGCCGGGGAGCTGTTTTTT
TRBJ1-2 | TRBV6-2/TRBV6-3 | few | - | CASSRAGTDYGYTF | TGTGCCAGCAGTCGGGCAGGGACCGACTATGGCTACACCTTC
TRBJ2-5 | TRBV7-9 | few | - | CASSLLLGVTQYF | TGTGCCAGCAGCTTACTCCTCGGGGTAACCCAGTACTTC
TRBJ1-2 | TRBV20-1 | few | - | CSASPSPGKANYGYTF | TGCAGTGCTAGTCCATCCCCTGGAAAAGCAAACTATGGCTACACCTTC
TRBJ2-7 | TRBV20-1 | - | TRBD1 | CSAVGQGSSYEQYF | TGCAGTGCTGTCGGACAGGGGAGCTCCTACGAGCAGTACTTC
TRBJ1-4 | TRBV5-1 | - | - | CASSLMSFSGETNEKLFF | TGCGCCAGCAGCCTCATGTCGTTTTCAGGGGAAACTAATGAAAAACTGTTTTTT
TRBJ1-2 | TRBV6-1 | - | - | CASSVSGSYGYTF | TGTGCCAGCAGTGTATCCGGGTCCTATGGCTACACCTTC
TRBJ2-5 | TRBV12-3/TRBV12-4 | many | TRBD1 | CASRDSQETQYF | TGTGCCAGTAGGGACAGTCAAGAGACCCAGTACTTC
TRBJ1-6 | TRBV30 | - | TRBD1 | CAWSTQGGRFSPLHF | TGTGCCTGGAGCACACAGGGGGGTCGATTTTCACCCCTCCACTTT
TRBJ2-1 | TRBV7-6 | few | - | CASSLDFPPPSRRGNEQFF | TGTGCCAGCAGCTTAGATTTTCCCCCCCCGAGTCGGCGGGGAAATGAGCAGTTCTTC
TRBJ1-5 | TRBV7-2 | - | TRBD1 | CASSPDRALNQPQHF | TGTGCCAGCAGCCCCGACAGGGCCCTCAATCAGCCCCAGCATTTT
TRBJ1-1 | TRBV10-3 | few | - | CATGDTEAFF | TGTGCCACCGGGGACACTGAAGCTTTCTTT
TRBJ1-1 | TRBV7-2 | - | TRBD1 | CASSPRNGRGTHLAEAFF | TGTGCCAGCAGCCCCCGGAACGGCAGGGGGACCCACCTTGCGGAAGCTTTCTTT
TRBJ2-1 | TRBV4-2 | - | - | CASSQDWSDEQFF | TGTGCCAGCAGCCAAGATTGGAGCGATGAGCAGTTCTTC
TRBJ1-5 | TRBV9 | - | TRBD1 | CASGQGGQPQHF | TGTGCCAGTGGACAGGGTGGTCAGCCCCAGCATTTT
TRBJ1-3 | TRBV6-2/TRBV6-3 | - | TRBD1 | CASSLQLGTGGNTIYF | TGTGCCAGCAGTCTCCAGCTCGGGACAGGTGGAAACACCATATATTTT
TRBJ2-1 | TRBV6-5 | - | TRBD2 | CASTTGGHNEQFF | TGTGCCAGCACCACGGGGGGTCACAATGAGCAGTTCTTC
TRBJ2-7 | TRBV12-3/TRBV12-4 | - | - | CASSLEPGPSAKQYF | TGTGCCAGCAGCCTAGAACCGGGACCCTCAGCCAAGCAGTACTTC
TRBJ2-6 | TRBV7-3 | - | - | CASSLQGSISGANVLTF | TGTGCCAGCAGCTTACAGGGCTCCATCTCTGGGGCCAACGTCCTGACTTTC
TRBJ2-1 | TRBV7-2 | many | - | CASSPYYNEQFF | TGTGCCAGCAGCCCTTACTACAATGAGCAGTTCTTC
TRBJ2-7 | TRBV11-2 | few | TRBD2 | CASSLLLAEAYEQYF | TGTGCCAGCAGCTTATTACTAGCGGAAGCCTACGAGCAGTACTTC
TRBJ2-7 | TRBV7-9 | - | TRBD1 | CASSLGHAGGSYEQYF | TGTGCCAGCAGCTTAGGACACGCAGGGGGCTCCTACGAGCAGTACTTC
TRBJ2-4 | TRBV5-1 | few | TRBD1 | CASSRDVGQSLRYF | TGCGCCAGCAGCCGTGATGTGGGACAGAGCCTTCGGTACTTC
TRBJ1-1 | TRBV27 | - | TRBD1 | CASSGQGTEAFF | TGTGCCAGCAGTGGACAGGGAACTGAAGCTTTCTTT
TRBJ1-1 | TRBV29-1 | - | - | CSVGQHLEAFF | TGCAGCGTTGGACAGCACCTCGAAGCTTTCTTT
TRBJ2-7 | TRBV5-4 | few | - | CASSFQTGSEQYF | TGTGCCAGCAGCTTCCAAACAGGGTCCGAGCAGTACTTC
TRBJ2-5 | TRBV20-1 | - | TRBD2 | CSARDLLAGTETQYF | TGCAGTGCTAGAGATCTACTAGCGGGGACGGAGACCCAGTACTTC
TRBJ2-5 | TRBV7-2 | - | - | CASSLRLRETQYF | TGTGCCAGCAGCTTAAGGCTAAGAGAGACCCAGTACTTC
TRBJ1-3 | TRBV2 | - | - | CASSAGRTTGNTIYF | TGTGCCAGCAGTGCAGGCAGAACTACTGGAAACACCATATATTTT
TRBJ1-1 | TRBV2 | few | - | CASSAWDKNTEAFF | TGTGCCAGCAGTGCCTGGGACAAGAACACTGAAGCTTTCTTT
TRBJ2-7 | TRBV4-1 | many | TRBD1 | CASSHGTDYEQYF | TGCGCCAGCAGCCACGGGACAGACTACGAGCAGTACTTC
TRBJ1-1 | TRBV11-3 | - | - | CASSLGSTPHSEAFF | TGTGCCAGCAGCTTAGGATCGACCCCGCACTCTGAAGCTTTCTTT
TRBJ1-4 | TRBV2 | many | - | CASSEWTEPTNEKLFF | TGTGCCAGCAGTGAGTGGACAGAACCAACTAATGAAAAACTGTTTTTT